The rows below give T cell receptor beta chains drawn from one sample of a study of Graves' ophthalmopathy and Graves' hyperthyroidism. MiXCR, run by TCRdb on the multiplex PCR reads, gives a single entry per CDR3 protein. The table records over a million distinct CDR3 sequences, 36% of them present only once. Sequenced: peripheral blood or thyroid tissue (not recorded which). These receptors were obtained from an adult man with Graves' hyperthyroidism. Both conserved end residues are part of each CDR3. The order of the fields is clone size, J gene, D gene, V gene, CDR3 protein, CDR3 DNA. D genes are given only for firm matches. Size is stated for part of the rows, as once, few or many counts, or as a class when the clone is expanded.

size: -; J: TRBJ1-3; D: -; V: TRBV12-3/TRBV12-4; CDR3: CASSFMPSGLDRGNTIYF; DNA: TGTGCCAGCAGTTTTATGCCGTCAGGGCTAGACCGGGGAAACACCATATATTTT
size: -; J: TRBJ1-1; D: -; V: TRBV3-1; CDR3: CASSQSGQKNTEAFF; DNA: TGTGCCAGCAGCCAAAGCGGACAGAAGAACACTGAAGCTTTCTTT
size: many; J: TRBJ2-5; D: -; V: TRBV5-1; CDR3: CASSLPPEEETQYF; DNA: TGCGCCAGCAGCTTGCCCCCGGAGGAAGAGACCCAGTACTTC
size: few; J: TRBJ1-5; D: -; V: TRBV5-8; CDR3: CASSLVPASNQPQHF; DNA: TGTGCCAGCAGCTTGGTGCCGGCTAGCAATCAGCCCCAGCATTTT
size: -; J: TRBJ1-3; D: -; V: TRBV10-3; CDR3: CAISEGGVGDTIYF; DNA: TGTGCCATCAGTGAAGGAGGGGTAGGAGACACCATATATTTT
size: few; J: TRBJ1-1; D: TRBD1; V: TRBV27; CDR3: CASGLNRGGTEAFF; DNA: TGTGCCAGCGGATTAAACAGGGGGGGCACTGAAGCTTTCTTT
size: -; J: TRBJ2-7; D: -; V: TRBV18; CDR3: CASSPNSRVEQYF; DNA: TGTGCCAGCTCACCGAACTCTAGGGTCGAGCAGTACTTC
size: -; J: TRBJ2-6; D: TRBD2; V: TRBV19; CDR3: CASSIAGGNVLTF; DNA: TGTGCCAGTAGTATTGCGGGGGGCAACGTCCTGACTTTC
size: few; J: TRBJ1-4; D: -; V: TRBV25-1; CDR3: CASSDPPLGEKLFF; DNA: TGTGCCAGCAGTGACCCTCCTCTCGGTGAAAAACTGTTTTTT
size: many; J: TRBJ1-5; D: TRBD1; V: TRBV2; CDR3: CASSADRQGGNQPQHF; DNA: TGTGCCAGCAGTGCCGATAGACAGGGGGGCAATCAGCCCCAGCATTTT
size: -; J: TRBJ2-7; D: -; V: TRBV19; CDR3: CASSIRLGTTSSYEQYF; DNA: TGTGCCAGTAGTATACGGCTGGGGACAACGAGCTCCTACGAGCAGTACTTC
size: many; J: TRBJ1-5; D: TRBD1; V: TRBV20-1; CDR3: CSAGLTGRLQPQHF; DNA: TGCAGTGCAGGGTTGACAGGGCGTCTGCAGCCCCAGCATTTT
size: many; J: TRBJ1-2; D: -; V: TRBV6-1; CDR3: CASSEPAHYYGYTF; DNA: TGTGCCAGCAGTGAACCAGCACACTACTATGGCTACACCTTC
size: -; J: TRBJ1-1; D: TRBD1; V: TRBV12-3/TRBV12-4; CDR3: CASSLRQGDEAFF; DNA: TGTGCCAGCAGTTTGCGACAGGGGGATGAAGCTTTCTTT
size: -; J: TRBJ2-2; D: -; V: TRBV19; CDR3: CASSMNRVAGELFF; DNA: TGTGCCAGTAGTATGAACAGGGTGGCCGGGGAGCTGTTTTTT
size: -; J: TRBJ1-1; D: -; V: TRBV6-6; CDR3: CASSYSLPLNTEAFF; DNA: TGTGCCAGCAGTTACTCCCTCCCCCTCAACACTGAAGCTTTCTTT
size: many; J: TRBJ1-5; D: -; V: TRBV7-8; CDR3: CASTEQGIGQPQHF; DNA: TGTGCCAGCACAGAACAGGGTATCGGACAGCCCCAGCATTTT
size: -; J: TRBJ1-3; D: TRBD1; V: TRBV10-2; CDR3: CASSYSPGQGPWDFGNTIYF; DNA: TGTGCCAGCAGTTATAGCCCAGGACAGGGACCATGGGACTTTGGAAACACCATATATTTT
size: few; J: TRBJ1-2; D: -; V: TRBV28; CDR3: CASSFRAGSRFGYTF; DNA: TGTGCCAGCAGTTTTAGGGCAGGGTCGCGGTTTGGCTACACCTTC
size: many; J: TRBJ2-5; D: -; V: TRBV15; CDR3: CATSRDDGGQYF; DNA: TGTGCCACCAGCAGAGACGACGGGGGCCAGTACTTC
size: many; J: TRBJ2-5; D: TRBD1; V: TRBV20-1; CDR3: CSAPGTAQETQYF; DNA: TGCAGTGCCCCGGGGACAGCACAAGAGACCCAGTACTTC
size: few; J: TRBJ1-6; D: -; V: TRBV4-1; CDR3: CASSQAFGAGPLPPLHF; DNA: TGCGCCAGCAGCCAAGCGTTCGGTGCAGGGCCGTTGCCACCCCTCCACTTT
size: -; J: TRBJ2-5; D: TRBD2; V: TRBV25-1; CDR3: CASSEFGVRGASETQYF; DNA: TGTGCCAGCAGTGAATTTGGGGTGCGGGGGGCTTCAGAGACCCAGTACTTC
size: many; J: TRBJ2-7; D: -; V: TRBV7-9; CDR3: CASTYTRGQYAYEQYF; DNA: TGTGCCAGCACCTACACTCGAGGGCAGTACGCCTACGAGCAGTACTTC
size: many; J: TRBJ2-5; D: -; V: TRBV19; CDR3: CASSIVDQETQYF; DNA: TGTGCCAGTAGTATAGTCGACCAAGAGACCCAGTACTTC
size: -; J: TRBJ1-6; D: -; V: TRBV10-3; CDR3: CAISNRVEGGNSPLHF; DNA: TGTGCCATCAGTAACAGGGTAGAGGGCGGTAATTCACCCCTCCACTTT
size: few; J: TRBJ2-7; D: TRBD2; V: TRBV7-3; CDR3: CASSQSSLAAPNEQYF; DNA: TGTGCCAGCAGCCAATCGAGTCTAGCGGCCCCGAACGAGCAGTACTTC
size: many; J: TRBJ1-2; D: TRBD1; V: TRBV6-5; CDR3: CASRETGSNYGYTF; DNA: TGTGCCAGCAGAGAGACAGGGTCTAACTATGGCTACACCTTC
size: few; J: TRBJ1-3; D: -; V: TRBV29-1; CDR3: CSVVGTSSGNTIYF; DNA: TGCAGCGTTGTTGGAACGAGCTCTGGAAACACCATATATTTT
size: few; J: TRBJ2-5; D: TRBD1; V: TRBV12-3/TRBV12-4; CDR3: CASSLVPDRLETQYF; DNA: TGTGCCAGCAGTTTAGTTCCGGACAGGTTAGAGACCCAGTACTTC
size: many; J: TRBJ2-6; D: -; V: TRBV25-1; CDR3: CASSPPQSGANVLTF; DNA: TGTGCCAGCAGTCCCCCGCAGTCTGGGGCCAACGTCCTGACTTTC
size: -; J: TRBJ1-2; D: TRBD1; V: TRBV7-9; CDR3: CASSQGGLGDYGYTF; DNA: TGCGCCAGCAGCCAGGGGGGACTAGGTGACTATGGCTACACCTTC
size: many; J: TRBJ1-3; D: TRBD1; V: TRBV7-2; CDR3: CASSPGGTGNTIYF; DNA: TGTGCCAGCAGCCCAGGGGGGACTGGAAACACCATATATTTT
size: few; J: TRBJ2-7; D: TRBD2; V: TRBV7-9; CDR3: CASSFPHPGTSGPYEQYF; DNA: TGTGCCAGCAGCTTCCCCCACCCCGGGACTAGCGGCCCCTACGAGCAGTACTTC
size: many; J: TRBJ1-2; D: -; V: TRBV2; CDR3: CASSDRGGRGEGYTF; DNA: TGTGCCAGCAGTGACAGGGGAGGGCGAGGAGAGGGCTACACCTTC
size: many; J: TRBJ2-5; D: TRBD2; V: TRBV10-3; CDR3: CAISAPGLAGGVDQETQYF; DNA: TGTGCCATCAGTGCGCCGGGACTAGCGGGGGGGGTGGACCAAGAGACCCAGTACTTC
size: -; J: TRBJ2-7; D: TRBD1; V: TRBV6-5; CDR3: CASLGQGREQYF; DNA: TGTGCCAGCCTTGGACAGGGTCGCGAGCAGTACTTC
size: -; J: TRBJ2-2; D: TRBD2; V: TRBV4-3; CDR3: CASSRASSGANTGELFF; DNA: TGCGCCAGCAGCAGGGCGTCTAGCGGGGCGAACACCGGGGAGCTGTTTTTT
size: many; J: TRBJ2-7; D: -; V: TRBV9; CDR3: CASSARSTGAGGDEQYF; DNA: TGTGCCAGCAGCGCCCGATCGACAGGGGCGGGGGGGGACGAGCAGTACTTC
size: once; J: TRBJ1-2; D: TRBD1; V: TRBV24-1; CDR3: CATSDPGQGGYGYTF; DNA: TGTGCCACCAGTGATCCGGGACAGGGAGGCTATGGCTACACCTTC
size: -; J: TRBJ1-4; D: -; V: TRBV7-9; CDR3: CASKAIGATNEKLFF; DNA: TGTGCCAGCAAGGCAATCGGGGCAACTAATGAAAAACTGTTTTTT
size: -; J: TRBJ1-1; D: -; V: TRBV28; CDR3: CASSLYPAEAFF; DNA: TGTGCCAGCAGTCTCTACCCGGCAGAAGCTTTCTTT
size: -; J: TRBJ2-5; D: TRBD2; V: TRBV19; CDR3: CASSTPRRGVETQYF; DNA: TGTGCCAGTAGTACCCCCCGACGGGGGGTTGAGACCCAGTACTTC
size: few; J: TRBJ1-1; D: TRBD1; V: TRBV20-1; CDR3: CSARGGGTGVKNTEAFF; DNA: TGCAGTGCTAGAGGGGGTGGGACAGGGGTCAAGAACACTGAAGCTTTCTTT
size: -; J: TRBJ1-1; D: -; V: TRBV7-9; CDR3: CASSKTRGDTEAFF; DNA: TGTGCCAGCAGCAAGACGAGGGGGGACACTGAAGCTTTCTTT
size: -; J: TRBJ1-5; D: -; V: TRBV6-6; CDR3: CTSRGSNQPQHF; DNA: TGTACCTCCAGGGGCTCCAATCAGCCCCAGCATTTT
size: many; J: TRBJ2-5; D: TRBD1; V: TRBV5-8; CDR3: CASNWDRQETQYF; DNA: TGTGCCAGCAACTGGGACAGGCAAGAGACCCAGTACTTC
size: many; J: TRBJ2-5; D: TRBD1; V: TRBV25-1; CDR3: CASSERQGVQETQYF; DNA: TGTGCCAGCAGTGAGCGACAGGGGGTCCAAGAGACCCAGTACTTC
size: -; J: TRBJ1-5; D: -; V: TRBV27; CDR3: CASSLGGSVANQPQHF; DNA: TGTGCCAGCAGTTTAGGGGGCAGCGTCGCTAATCAGCCCCAGCATTTT
size: many; J: TRBJ2-5; D: TRBD1; V: TRBV7-7; CDR3: CASSWTGGIEETQYF; DNA: TGTGCCAGCAGCTGGACAGGGGGGATAGAAGAGACCCAGTACTTC
size: many; J: TRBJ2-2; D: TRBD1; V: TRBV19; CDR3: CASSILWGQENTGELFF; DNA: TGTGCCAGTAGTATCCTGTGGGGACAGGAGAACACCGGGGAGCTGTTTTTT
size: many; J: TRBJ2-2; D: -; V: TRBV24-1; CDR3: CATSAMDTRTGELFF; DNA: TGTGCCACCAGTGCGATGGACACTCGCACCGGGGAGCTGTTTTTT
size: few; J: TRBJ1-5; D: -; V: TRBV30; CDR3: CAWSVRGNQPQHF; DNA: TGTGCCTGGAGTGTACGCGGGAATCAGCCCCAGCATTTT
size: many; J: TRBJ1-5; D: -; V: TRBV29-1; CDR3: CSVTGENGRQPQHF; DNA: TGCAGCGTTACGGGGGAAAATGGGCGCCAGCCCCAGCATTTT
size: once; J: TRBJ2-5; D: TRBD1; V: TRBV29-1; CDR3: CSVRRQGEETQYF; DNA: TGCAGCGTTCGGAGACAGGGGGAAGAGACCCAGTACTTC
size: -; J: TRBJ2-2; D: -; V: TRBV7-2; CDR3: CASSFRDWGTGELFF; DNA: TGTGCCAGCAGCTTCCGGGATTGGGGCACCGGGGAGCTGTTTTTT
size: many; J: TRBJ2-7; D: TRBD1; V: TRBV9; CDR3: CASSVLGDSSYEQYF; DNA: TGTGCCAGCAGCGTACTTGGGGACAGCTCCTACGAGCAGTACTTC
size: -; J: TRBJ1-2; D: -; V: TRBV6-5; CDR3: CASSWNPEGGYGYTF; DNA: TGTGCCAGCAGTTGGAACCCGGAGGGAGGCTATGGCTACACCTTC
size: few; J: TRBJ2-5; D: TRBD1; V: TRBV6-5; CDR3: CASSEWTTGGQETQYF; DNA: TGTGCCAGCAGTGAATGGACGACAGGGGGCCAAGAGACCCAGTACTTC